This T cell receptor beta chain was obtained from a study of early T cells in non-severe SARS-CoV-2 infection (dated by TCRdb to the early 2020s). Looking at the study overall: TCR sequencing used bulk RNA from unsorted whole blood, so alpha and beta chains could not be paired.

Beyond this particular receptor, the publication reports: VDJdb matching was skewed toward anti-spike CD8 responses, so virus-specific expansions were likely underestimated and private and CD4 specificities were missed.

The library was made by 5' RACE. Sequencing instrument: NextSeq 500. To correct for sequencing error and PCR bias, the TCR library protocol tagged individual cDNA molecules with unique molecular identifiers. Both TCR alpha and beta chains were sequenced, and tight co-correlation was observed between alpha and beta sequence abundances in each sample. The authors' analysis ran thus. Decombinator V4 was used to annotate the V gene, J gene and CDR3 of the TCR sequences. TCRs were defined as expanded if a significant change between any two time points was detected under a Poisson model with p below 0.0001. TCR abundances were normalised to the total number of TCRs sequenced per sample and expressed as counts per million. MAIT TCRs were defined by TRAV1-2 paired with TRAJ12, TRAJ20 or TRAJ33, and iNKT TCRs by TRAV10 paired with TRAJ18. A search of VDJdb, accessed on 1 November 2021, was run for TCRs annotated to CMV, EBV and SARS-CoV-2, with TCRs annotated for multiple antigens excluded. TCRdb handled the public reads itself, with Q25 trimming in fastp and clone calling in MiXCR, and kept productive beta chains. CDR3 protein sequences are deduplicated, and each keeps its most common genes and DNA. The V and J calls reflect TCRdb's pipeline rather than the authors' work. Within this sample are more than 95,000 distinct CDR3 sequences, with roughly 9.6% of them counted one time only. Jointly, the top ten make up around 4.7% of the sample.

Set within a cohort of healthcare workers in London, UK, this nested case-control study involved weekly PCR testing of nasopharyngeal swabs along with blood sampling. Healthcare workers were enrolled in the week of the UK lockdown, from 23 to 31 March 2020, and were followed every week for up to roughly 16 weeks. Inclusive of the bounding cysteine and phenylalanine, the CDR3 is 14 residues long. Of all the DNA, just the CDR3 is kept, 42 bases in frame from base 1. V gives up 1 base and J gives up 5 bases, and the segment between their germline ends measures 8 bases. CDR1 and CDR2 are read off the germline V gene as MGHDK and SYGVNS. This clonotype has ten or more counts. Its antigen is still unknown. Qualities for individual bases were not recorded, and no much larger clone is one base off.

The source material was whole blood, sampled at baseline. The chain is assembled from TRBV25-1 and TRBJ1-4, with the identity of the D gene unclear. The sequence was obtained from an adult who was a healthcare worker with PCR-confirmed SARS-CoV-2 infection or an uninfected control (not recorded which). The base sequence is TGTGCCAGCAGTGAATCCCAGGTGAATGAAAAACTGTTTTTT. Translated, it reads CASSESQVNEKLFF.